This T cell receptor beta chain emerged from a study of shared clonotypes between healthy human individuals (dated by TCRdb to 2018 to 2020). Context from the whole study: The cohort comprised a couple of women and a few men aged 18 to 49 years. To estimate repertoire size and how much clonotypes are shared between individuals, the study performed deep sequencing of blood TCR repertoires from a few healthy adults. Libraries were prepared and TCR repertoires were sequenced by different laboratories using diverse techniques, in order to increase sequencing depth and limit assay-specific biases. Per donor, leukapheresis produced somewhere between about 0.8 and 9 billion PBMCs. For each donor, CD4 naive and CD4 memory were each given three plates, CD8 naive was given two plates, and CD8 memory was given one plate.

The full study reports these points: Naive subsets generally had larger estimated clonotype richness than memory subsets. Across several donors, about 5.2% of naive CD4, around 3.3% of naive CD8, 2% to 2.5% of memory CD4, and under 0.45% of memory CD8 clonotypes were shared. The genetic and exposure-history diversity represented was limited by the small number of donors. Based on pairwise subsampling, the degree of clonotype sharing among donors was expected to be affected by sequencing depth. Higher generation probabilities were observed for clonotypes shared by all four sorted-subset donors than for non-shared clonotypes. Even with the large sequencing depth, rarefaction of the sorted-subset datasets indicated that sequencing was incomplete. Sampling was limited to blood, and TCR repertoires in tissue likely differ from TCR repertoires in blood.

The CDR3, from cysteine to phenylalanine, totals 14 residues. The retained sequence is limited to the CDR3, 42 bases, with the frame set at the first base. From a lookup of the germline V gene, CDR1 and CDR2 are SNHLY and FYNNEI. The germline ends are 14 bases apart after V is trimmed by 6 bases and J by 5 bases. This clone appeared once. Its recognized antigen is unknown. No much larger clone exists at a distance of one base, and base qualities are not known. Donors were healthy HIV-negative adults with no recently reported acute infections or vaccinations. Every donor was a Caucasian adult living in Nashville, Tennessee, USA. CD8 memory samples consisted of magnetically selected CD45RO+ cells combined with CCR7-negative CD45RA+ effector memory (TemRA) cells. Blood was obtained by leukapheresis, after which PBMCs were separated by Ficoll-Histopaque density gradient centrifugation and cryopreserved in liquid nitrogen vapor phase. Purity and quantity of every magnetically sorted T cell population were checked by analytical flow cytometry. From each sorted fraction, genomic DNA was isolated and quantified by UV absorbance on a Nanodrop 2000c.

Using the deep immunoSEQ assay, TCR CDR3 regions were amplified from genomic DNA by multiplex PCR. Genomic DNA extracted from each cell subset was distributed evenly over all wells of several immunoSEQ 96-well plates, and each plate served as one replicate. For sorted subsets, around 200 ng genomic DNA, equal to about 30,000 T cell genomes, was loaded into each replicate PCR. Purified libraries were quantified with a Qubit 3.0 fluorometer, sized on a Bioanalyzer 2100, and re-quantified with the KAPA Library Quantification kit. Every immunoSEQ 96-well plate was sequenced on a dedicated single-read 150-cycle Illumina NextSeq 550 flow cell. The authors' pipeline ran thus. Because the immunoSEQ output included only junctional sequences and no quality scores, the filtering could not be the same as the filtering used for full-length reads. To assign V/J genes and CDR3, sequences were annotated against IMGT germline references using PyIR, a Python wrapper for IgBLAST v1.9. Reads were filtered out if the reads had weak V/J assignments (E-value above 1e-6), no CDR3, stop codons, out-of-frame junctions, or ambiguous translated residues. V3J clonotypes were defined as sequences sharing an identical inferred V gene, J gene, and CDR3 amino acid sequence. To compute the percentage overlap between repertoires, the number of shared unique clonotypes was divided by the size of the smaller repertoire. Repertoire richness was assessed with RTK rarefaction, the Chao1 estimator, and Recon v2.1 estimates of unobserved clonotypes. Generation probabilities for all TCRbeta clonotypes obtained by the gDNA method from a handful of donors were computed using OLGA. Drawn from immuneACCESS, this table holds only the in-frame rearrangements with V and J called that TCRdb kept. Clones are partly lost; checked studies trace under half to an unresolved V gene and leave the rest unexplained. The D gene and trimming were derived from the DNA, and the V and J assignments and clone size from that table. For this sample there are a few hundred thousand clones; about nine tenths appear just once. The ten largest clones add up to roughly 16% of the sample.

Sequenced sample: memory CD8+ T cells sorted from blood. The cell subset or site label, as the study defines it: CD45RO+ cells pooled with CCR7-negative TemRA cells. The sequence links TRBV2 to TRBJ1-5; a weak D assignment points to TRBD1 (6 bases agree). This sequence originates from a man aged 18 to 30 in good health. DNA sequence: TGTGCCAGCAGAGCAGTCGGGGGCGATCAGCCCCAGCATTTT. Its protein reads: CASRAVGGDQPQHF. The full variable domain, with segments outside the CDR3 supplied by the reference TRBV2 and TRBJ1-5 proteins, appears as EPEVTQTPSHQVTQMGQEVILRCVPISNHLYFYWYRQILGQKVEFLVSFYNNEISEKSEIFDDQFSVERPDGSNFTLKIRSTKLEDSAMYFCASRAVGGDQPQHFGDGTRLSIL.